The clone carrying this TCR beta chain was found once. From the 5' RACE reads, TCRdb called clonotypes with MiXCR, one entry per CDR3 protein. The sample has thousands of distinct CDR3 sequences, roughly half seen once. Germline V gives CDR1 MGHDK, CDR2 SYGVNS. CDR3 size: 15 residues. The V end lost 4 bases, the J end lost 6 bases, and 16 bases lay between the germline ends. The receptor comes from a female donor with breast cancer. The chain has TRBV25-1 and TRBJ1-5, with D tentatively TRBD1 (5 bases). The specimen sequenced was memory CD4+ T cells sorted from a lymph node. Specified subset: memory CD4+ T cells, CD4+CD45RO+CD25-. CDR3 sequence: CASSGRLLGTQPQHF. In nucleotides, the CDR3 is TGTGCCAGCAGTGGCCGCCTCTTGGGGACTCAGCCCCAGCATTTT.